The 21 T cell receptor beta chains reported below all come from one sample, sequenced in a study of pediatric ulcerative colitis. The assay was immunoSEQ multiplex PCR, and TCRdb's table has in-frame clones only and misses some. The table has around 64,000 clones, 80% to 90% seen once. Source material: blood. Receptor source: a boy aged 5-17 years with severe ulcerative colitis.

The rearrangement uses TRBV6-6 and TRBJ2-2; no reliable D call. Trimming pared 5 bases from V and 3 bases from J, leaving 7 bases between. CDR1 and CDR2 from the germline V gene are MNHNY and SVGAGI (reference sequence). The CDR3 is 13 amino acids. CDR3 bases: TGTGCCAGCAGTCCTCAGTACACCGGGGAGCTGTTTTTT. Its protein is CASSPQYTGELFF.

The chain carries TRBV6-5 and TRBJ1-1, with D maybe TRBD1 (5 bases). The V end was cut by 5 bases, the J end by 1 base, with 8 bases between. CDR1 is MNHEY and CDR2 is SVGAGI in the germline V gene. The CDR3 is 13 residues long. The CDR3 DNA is TGTGCCAGCAGTATGACAGAGAACACTGAAGCTTTCTTT. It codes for CASSMTENTEAFF.

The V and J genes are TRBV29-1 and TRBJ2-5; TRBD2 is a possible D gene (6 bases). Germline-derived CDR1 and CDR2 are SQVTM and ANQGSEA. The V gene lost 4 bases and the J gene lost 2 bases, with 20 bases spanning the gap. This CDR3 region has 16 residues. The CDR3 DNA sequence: TGCAGCGTTGTACCAATTCCGGAGCGGGCTCAAGAGACCCAGTACTTC. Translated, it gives CSVVPIPERAQETQYF.

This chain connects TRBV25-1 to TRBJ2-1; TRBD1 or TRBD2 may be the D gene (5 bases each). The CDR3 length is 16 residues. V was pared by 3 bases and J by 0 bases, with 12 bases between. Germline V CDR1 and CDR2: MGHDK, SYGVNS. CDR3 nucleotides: TGTGCCAGCAGTGACCATGCAGGGAGCTCCTACAATGAGCAGTTCTTC. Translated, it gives CASSDHAGSSYNEQFF. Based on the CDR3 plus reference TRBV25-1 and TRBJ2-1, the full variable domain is EADIYQTPRYLVIGTGKKITLECSQTMGHDKMYWYQQDPGMELHLIHYSYGVNSTEKGDLSSESTVSRIRTEHFPLTLESARPSHTSQYLCASSDHAGSSYNEQFFGPGTRLTVL.

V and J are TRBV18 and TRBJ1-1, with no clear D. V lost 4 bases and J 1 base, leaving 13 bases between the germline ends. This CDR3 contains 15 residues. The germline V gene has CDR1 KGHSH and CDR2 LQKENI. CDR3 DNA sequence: TGTGCCAGCTCACTCACAAATTACGAGAACACTGAAGCTTTCTTT. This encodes CASSLTNYENTEAFF.

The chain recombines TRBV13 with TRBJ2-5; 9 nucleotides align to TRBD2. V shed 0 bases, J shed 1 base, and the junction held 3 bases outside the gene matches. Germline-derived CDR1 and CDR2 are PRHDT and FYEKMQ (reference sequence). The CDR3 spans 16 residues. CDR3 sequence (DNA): TGTGCCAGCAGCTTAGGGACTAGCGGAGGCCAAGAGACCCAGTACTTC. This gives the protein CASSLGTSGGQETQYF.

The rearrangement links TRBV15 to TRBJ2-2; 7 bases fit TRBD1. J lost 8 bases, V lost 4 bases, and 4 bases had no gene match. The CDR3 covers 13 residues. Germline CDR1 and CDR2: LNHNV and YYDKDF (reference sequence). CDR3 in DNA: TGTGCCACCAGCACTGGGACAGTGGGGGAGCTGTTTTTT. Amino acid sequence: CATSTGTVGELFF.

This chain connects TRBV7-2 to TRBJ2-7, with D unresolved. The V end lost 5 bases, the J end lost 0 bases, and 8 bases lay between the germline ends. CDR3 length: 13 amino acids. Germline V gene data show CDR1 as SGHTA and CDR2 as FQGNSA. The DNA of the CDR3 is TGTGCCAGCAGCCAAGATAGCTCCTACGAGCAGTACTTC. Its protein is CASSQDSSYEQYF.

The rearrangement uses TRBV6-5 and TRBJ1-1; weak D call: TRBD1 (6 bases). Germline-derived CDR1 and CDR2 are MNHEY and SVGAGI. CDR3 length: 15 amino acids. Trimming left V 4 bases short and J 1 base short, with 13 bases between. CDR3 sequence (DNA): TGTGCCAGCAGTTCTATCGACAGGCCGAACACTGAAGCTTTCTTT. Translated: CASSSIDRPNTEAFF.

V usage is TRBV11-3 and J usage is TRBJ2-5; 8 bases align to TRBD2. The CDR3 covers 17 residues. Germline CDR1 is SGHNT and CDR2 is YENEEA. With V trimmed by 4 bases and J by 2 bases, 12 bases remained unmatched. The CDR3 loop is CASSSNGGASGQETQYF. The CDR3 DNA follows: TGTGCCAGCAGCTCCAACGGGGGGGCTAGCGGGCAAGAGACCCAGTACTTC.

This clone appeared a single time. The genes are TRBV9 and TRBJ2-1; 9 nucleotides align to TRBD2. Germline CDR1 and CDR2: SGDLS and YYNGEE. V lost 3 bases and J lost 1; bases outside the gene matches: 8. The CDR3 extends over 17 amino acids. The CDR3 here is CASSAGGAGGSYNEQFF. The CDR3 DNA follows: TGTGCCAGCAGCGCCGGAGGAGCGGGAGGATCCTACAATGAGCAGTTCTTC.

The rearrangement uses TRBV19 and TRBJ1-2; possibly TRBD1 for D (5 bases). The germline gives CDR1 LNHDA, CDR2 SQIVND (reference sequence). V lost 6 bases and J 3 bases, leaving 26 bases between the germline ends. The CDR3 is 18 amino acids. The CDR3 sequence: CASSLRGWTDLGDYGYTF. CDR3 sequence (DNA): TGTGCCAGTAGCTTGAGAGGCTGGACCGACTTAGGGGACTATGGCTACACCTTC. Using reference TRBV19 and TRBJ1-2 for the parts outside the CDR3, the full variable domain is DGGITQSPKYLFRKEGQNVTLSCEQNLNHDAMYWYRQDPGQGLRLIYYSQIVNDFQKGDIAEGYSVSREKKESFPLTVTSAQKNPTAFYLCASSLRGWTDLGDYGYTFGSGTRLTVV.

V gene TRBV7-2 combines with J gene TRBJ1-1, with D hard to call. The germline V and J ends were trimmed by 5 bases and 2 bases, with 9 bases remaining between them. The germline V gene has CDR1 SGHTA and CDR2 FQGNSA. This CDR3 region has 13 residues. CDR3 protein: CASSDYLNTEAFF. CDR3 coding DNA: TGTGCCAGCAGCGACTACCTAAACACTGAAGCTTTCTTT. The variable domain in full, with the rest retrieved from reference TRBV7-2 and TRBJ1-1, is GAGVSQSPSNKVTEKGKDVELRCDPISGHTALYWYRQSLGQGLEFLIYFQGNSAPDKSGLPSDRFSAERTGGSVSTLTIQRTQQEDSAVYLCASSDYLNTEAFFGQGTRLTVV.

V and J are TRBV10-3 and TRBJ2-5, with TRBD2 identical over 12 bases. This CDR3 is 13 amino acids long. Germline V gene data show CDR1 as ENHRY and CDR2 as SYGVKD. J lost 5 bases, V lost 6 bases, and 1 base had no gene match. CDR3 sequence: CAIRGLAGETQYF. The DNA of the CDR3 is TGTGCCATCAGGGGACTAGCGGGCGAGACCCAGTACTTC.

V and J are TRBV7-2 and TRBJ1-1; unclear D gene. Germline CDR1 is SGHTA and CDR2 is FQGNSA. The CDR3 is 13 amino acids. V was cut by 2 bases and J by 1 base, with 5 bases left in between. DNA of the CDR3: TGTGCCAGCAGCTTATCAGGGAACACTGAAGCTTTCTTT. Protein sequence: CASSLSGNTEAFF.

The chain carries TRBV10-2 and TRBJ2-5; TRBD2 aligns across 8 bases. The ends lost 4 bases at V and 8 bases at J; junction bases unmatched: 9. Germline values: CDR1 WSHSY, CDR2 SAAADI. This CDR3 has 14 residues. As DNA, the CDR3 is TGCGCCAGCAGTGTCGACCGACGGGAGGGAACCCAGTACTTC. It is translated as CASSVDRREGTQYF.

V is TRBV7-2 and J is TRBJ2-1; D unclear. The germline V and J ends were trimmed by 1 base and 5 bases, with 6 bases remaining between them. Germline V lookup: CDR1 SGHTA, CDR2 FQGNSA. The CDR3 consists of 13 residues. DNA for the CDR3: TGTGCCAGCAGCTTAGTTGGGGACAATGAGCAGTTCTTC. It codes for CASSLVGDNEQFF. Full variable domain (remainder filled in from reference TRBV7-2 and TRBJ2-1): GAGVSQSPSNKVTEKGKDVELRCDPISGHTALYWYRQSLGQGLEFLIYFQGNSAPDKSGLPSDRFSAERTGGSVSTLTIQRTQQEDSAVYLCASSLVGDNEQFFGPGTRLTVL.

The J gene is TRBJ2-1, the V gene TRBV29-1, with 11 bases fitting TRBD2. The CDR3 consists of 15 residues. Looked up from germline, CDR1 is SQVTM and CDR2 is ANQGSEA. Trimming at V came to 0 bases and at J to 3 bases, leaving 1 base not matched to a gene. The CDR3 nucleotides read TGCAGCGTTGAAGATACTAGCGGGAGCTACAATGAGCAGTTCTTC. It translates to CSVEDTSGSYNEQFF.

The CDR3 sequence is CASSLGLAGVNEQFF. The CDR3 region has the DNA TGTGCCAGCAGCTTGGGGCTAGCGGGAGTCAATGAGCAGTTCTTC. The chain has TRBV7-9 and TRBJ2-1, with TRBD2 matching over 10 bases. V shed 3 bases and J 6 bases; nucleotides not matched to a gene: 5. CDR3 size: 15 residues. Germline V gives CDR1 SEHNR, CDR2 FQNEAQ (reference sequence).

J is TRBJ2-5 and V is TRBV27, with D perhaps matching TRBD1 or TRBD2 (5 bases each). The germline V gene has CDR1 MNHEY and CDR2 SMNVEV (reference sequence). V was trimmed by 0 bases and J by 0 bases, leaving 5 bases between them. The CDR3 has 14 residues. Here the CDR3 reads CASSLSGDQETQYF. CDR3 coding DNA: TGTGCCAGCAGTTTATCGGGGGACCAAGAGACCCAGTACTTC.

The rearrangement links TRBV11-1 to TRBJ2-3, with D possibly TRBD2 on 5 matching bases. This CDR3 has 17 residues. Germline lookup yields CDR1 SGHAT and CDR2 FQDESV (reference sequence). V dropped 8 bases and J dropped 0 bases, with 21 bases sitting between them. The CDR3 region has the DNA TGTGCCAGCTCAGAAGACGACGGACTTCTAAGCACAGATACGCAGTATTTT. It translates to CASSEDDGLLSTDTQYF.